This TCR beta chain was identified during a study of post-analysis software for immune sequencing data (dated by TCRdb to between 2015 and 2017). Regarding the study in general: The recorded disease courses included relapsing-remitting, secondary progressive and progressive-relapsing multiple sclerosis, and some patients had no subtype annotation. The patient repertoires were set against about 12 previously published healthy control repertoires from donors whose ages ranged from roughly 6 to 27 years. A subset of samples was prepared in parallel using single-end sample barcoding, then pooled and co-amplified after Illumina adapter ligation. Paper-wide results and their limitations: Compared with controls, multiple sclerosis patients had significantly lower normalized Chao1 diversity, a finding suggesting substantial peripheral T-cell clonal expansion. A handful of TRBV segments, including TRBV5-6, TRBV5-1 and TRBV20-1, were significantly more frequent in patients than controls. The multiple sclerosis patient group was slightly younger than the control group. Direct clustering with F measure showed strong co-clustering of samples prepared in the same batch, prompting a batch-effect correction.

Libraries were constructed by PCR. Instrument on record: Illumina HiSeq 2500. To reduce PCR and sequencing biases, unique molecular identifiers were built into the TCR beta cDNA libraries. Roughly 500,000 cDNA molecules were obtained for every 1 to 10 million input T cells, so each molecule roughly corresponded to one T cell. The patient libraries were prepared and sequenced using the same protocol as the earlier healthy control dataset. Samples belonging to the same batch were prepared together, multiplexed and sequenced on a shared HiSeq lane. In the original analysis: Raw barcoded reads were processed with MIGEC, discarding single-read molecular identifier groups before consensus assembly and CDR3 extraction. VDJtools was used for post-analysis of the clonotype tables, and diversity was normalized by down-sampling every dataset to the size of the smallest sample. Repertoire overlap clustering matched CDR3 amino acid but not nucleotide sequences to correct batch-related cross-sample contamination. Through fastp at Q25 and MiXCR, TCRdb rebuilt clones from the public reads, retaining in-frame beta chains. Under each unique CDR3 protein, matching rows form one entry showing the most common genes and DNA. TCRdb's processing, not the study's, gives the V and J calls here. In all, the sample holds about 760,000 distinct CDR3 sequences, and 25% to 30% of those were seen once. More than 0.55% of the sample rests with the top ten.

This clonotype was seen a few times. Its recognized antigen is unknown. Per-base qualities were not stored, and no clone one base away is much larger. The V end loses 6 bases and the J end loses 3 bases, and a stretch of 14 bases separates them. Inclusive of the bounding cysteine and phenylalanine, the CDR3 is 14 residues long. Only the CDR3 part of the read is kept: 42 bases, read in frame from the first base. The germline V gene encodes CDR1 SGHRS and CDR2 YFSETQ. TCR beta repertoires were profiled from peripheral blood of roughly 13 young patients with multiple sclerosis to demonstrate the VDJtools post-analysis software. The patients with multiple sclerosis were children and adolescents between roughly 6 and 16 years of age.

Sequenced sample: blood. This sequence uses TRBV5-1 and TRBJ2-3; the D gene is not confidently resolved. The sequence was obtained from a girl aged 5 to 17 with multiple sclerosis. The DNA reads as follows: TGCGCCAGCAACCTACGGGCGTGGACAGATACGCAGTATTTT. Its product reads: CASNLRAWTDTQYF.